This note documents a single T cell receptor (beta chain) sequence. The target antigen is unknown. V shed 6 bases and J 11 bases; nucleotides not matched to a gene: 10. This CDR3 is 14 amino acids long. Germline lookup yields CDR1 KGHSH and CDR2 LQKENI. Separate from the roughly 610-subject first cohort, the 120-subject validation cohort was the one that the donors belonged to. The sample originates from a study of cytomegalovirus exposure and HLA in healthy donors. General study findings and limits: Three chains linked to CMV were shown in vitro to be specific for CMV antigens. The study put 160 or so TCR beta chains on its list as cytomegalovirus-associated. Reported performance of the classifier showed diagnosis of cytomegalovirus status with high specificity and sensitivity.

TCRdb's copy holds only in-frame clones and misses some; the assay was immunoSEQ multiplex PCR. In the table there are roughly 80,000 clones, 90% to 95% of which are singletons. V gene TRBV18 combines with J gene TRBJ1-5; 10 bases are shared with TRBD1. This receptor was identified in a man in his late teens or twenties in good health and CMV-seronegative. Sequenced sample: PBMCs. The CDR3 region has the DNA TGTGCCAGCTCGTCGGACAGGGGGAGATTGGCCCAGCATTTT. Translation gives CASSSDRGRLAQHF.